This T cell receptor beta chain appears in the sequencing data of a study of metastatic and nonmetastatic thyroid tumors. Whole-study results and caveats: Malignant tumors reportedly showed significantly higher TCR beta diversity than benign nodules in both blood and tumor.

Until they underwent thyroid surgery, no patient had received any treatment. This CDR3 region has 14 residues. Germline-derived CDR1 and CDR2 are PRHDT and FYEKMQ (reference sequence). Trimming at V came to 5 bases and at J to 4 bases, leaving 6 bases not matched to a gene. This clone was counted at least ten times. The antigen is unknown. In the study's own analysis: A classifier for distant metastasis in papillary thyroid cancer was constructed using CDR3 differences observed across clinicopathological groups. TCRdb re-called the PCR reads through MiXCR. TCRdb's processing, not the authors', yielded these V and J calls. The data show roughly 21,000 clones, about 25% seen once.

The sequenced sample consisted of blood. V gene TRBV13 combines with J gene TRBJ2-7; 9 positions agree with TRBD1. This sequence was found in a female donor with papillary thyroid cancer or a benign thyroid nodule (not recorded which). Some clones in this sample may be carry-over from other donors' samples. This CDR3 is CASSGTGTGYEQYF. The DNA of the CDR3 is TGTGCCAGCAGCGGGACCGGGACAGGGTACGAGCAGTACTTC.